This T cell receptor beta chain was profiled in a study of T cells in Graves' hyperthyroidism and ophthalmopathy. General study results and limits: Most thyroid clonotypes expanded above 0.001 were also detected in blood.

The CDR3 is 14 amino acids. Germline V lookup: CDR1 DFQATT, CDR2 SNEGSKA (reference sequence). Graves' hyperthyroidism is called stable when ophthalmopathy does not progress within 18 months. It was uncontrolled infection, other autoimmune disease, pregnancy or lactation that excluded patients. Based on clinical symptoms, serum thyroxine and TRAb, thyroid ultrasound and orbital computed tomography, diagnoses were reached. RNA transcripts were the template for amplifying TCR beta CDR3 regions. The HTBI primer set served for first-round RT-PCR of the TCR CDR3. TCRdb independently ran MiXCR on the multiplex PCR reads; one entry per CDR3 protein. The sample shows around 540,000 distinct CDR3 sequences, about 43% of them seen only once. This clonotype was detected once. The antigen is unknown.

Sequenced sample: peripheral blood or thyroid tissue (not recorded which). The V gene is TRBV20-1, the J gene TRBJ2-3; 14 bases fit TRBD2. This TCR was sampled from a woman younger than 30 with Graves' hyperthyroidism. The DNA of the CDR3 is TGCAGCCCCAGACTAGCGGGAGGGATAGATACGCAGTATTTT. Its protein is CSPRLAGGIDTQYF.